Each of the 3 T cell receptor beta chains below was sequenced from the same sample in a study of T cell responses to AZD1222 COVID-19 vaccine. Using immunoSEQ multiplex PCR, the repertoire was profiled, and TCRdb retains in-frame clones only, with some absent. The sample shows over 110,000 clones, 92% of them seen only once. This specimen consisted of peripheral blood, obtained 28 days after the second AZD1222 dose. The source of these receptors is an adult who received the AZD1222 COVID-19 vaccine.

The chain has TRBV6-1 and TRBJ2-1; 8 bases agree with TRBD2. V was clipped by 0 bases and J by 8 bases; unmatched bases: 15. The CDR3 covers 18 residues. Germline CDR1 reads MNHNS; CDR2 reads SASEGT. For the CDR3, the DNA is TGTGCCAGCAGTGAAGCAGGGTGGACTAGCTCGTACCCCTATGAGCAGTTCTTC. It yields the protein CASSEAGWTSSYPYEQFF.

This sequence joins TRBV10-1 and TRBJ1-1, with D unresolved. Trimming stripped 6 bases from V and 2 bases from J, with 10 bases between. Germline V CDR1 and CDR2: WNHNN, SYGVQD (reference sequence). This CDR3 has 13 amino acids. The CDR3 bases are TGCGCCAGCAGCGCTCAGAGAAACACTGAAGCTTTCTTT. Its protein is CASSAQRNTEAFF.

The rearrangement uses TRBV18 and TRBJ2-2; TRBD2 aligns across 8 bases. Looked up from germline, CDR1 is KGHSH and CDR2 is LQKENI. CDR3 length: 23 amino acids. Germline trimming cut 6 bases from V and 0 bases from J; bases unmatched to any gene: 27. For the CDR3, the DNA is TGTGCCAGCTCCCTAAACACCTTAAGCGGGAGACTGCAAACGTCAGCGAACACCGGGGAGCTGTTTTTT. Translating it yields CASSLNTLSGRLQTSANTGELFF.